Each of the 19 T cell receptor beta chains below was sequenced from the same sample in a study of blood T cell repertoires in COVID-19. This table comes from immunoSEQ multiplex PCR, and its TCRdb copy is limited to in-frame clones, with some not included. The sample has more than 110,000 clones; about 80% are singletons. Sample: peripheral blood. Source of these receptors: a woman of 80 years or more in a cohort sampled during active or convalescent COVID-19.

The CDR3 DNA reads TGTGCCAGCAGTCCCGGGACTAGCGGGGGGATGTATTTT. Residues: CASSPGTSGGMYF. The chain has TRBV2 and TRBJ2-3; TRBD2 aligns across 15 bases. Germline assignment: CDR1 SNHLY and CDR2 FYNNEI. This CDR3 has 13 residues. The V gene end was trimmed by 5 bases and the J gene end by 14 bases; junction bases not matched to a gene: 5.

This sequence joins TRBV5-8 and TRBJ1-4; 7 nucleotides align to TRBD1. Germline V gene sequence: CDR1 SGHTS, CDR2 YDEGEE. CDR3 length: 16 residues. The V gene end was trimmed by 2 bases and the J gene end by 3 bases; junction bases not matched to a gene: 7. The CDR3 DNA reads TGTGCCAGCAGCTTAAACACCGGGACAGCTAATGAAAAACTGTTTTTT. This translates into CASSLNTGTANEKLFF.

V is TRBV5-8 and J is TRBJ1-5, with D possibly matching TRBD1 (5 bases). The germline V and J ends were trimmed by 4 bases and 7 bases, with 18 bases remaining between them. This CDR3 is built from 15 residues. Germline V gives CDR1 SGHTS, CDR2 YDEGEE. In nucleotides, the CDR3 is TGTGCCAGCAGCCGAGGTACAGGTTCTAACCAGCCCCAGCATTTT. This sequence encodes CASSRGTGSNQPQHF.

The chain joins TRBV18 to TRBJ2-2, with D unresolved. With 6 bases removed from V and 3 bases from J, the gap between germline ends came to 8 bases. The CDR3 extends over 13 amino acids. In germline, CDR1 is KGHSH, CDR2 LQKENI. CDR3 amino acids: CASSQRDTGELFF. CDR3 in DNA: TGTGCCAGCTCCCAACGGGACACCGGGGAGCTGTTTTTT.

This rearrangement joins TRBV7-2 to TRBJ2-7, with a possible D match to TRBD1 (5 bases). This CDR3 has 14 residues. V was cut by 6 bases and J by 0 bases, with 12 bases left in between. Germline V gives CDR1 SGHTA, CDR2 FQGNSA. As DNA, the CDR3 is TGTGCCAGCAGTACAGGACCGAGCTCCTACGAGCAGTACTTC. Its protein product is CASSTGPSSYEQYF.

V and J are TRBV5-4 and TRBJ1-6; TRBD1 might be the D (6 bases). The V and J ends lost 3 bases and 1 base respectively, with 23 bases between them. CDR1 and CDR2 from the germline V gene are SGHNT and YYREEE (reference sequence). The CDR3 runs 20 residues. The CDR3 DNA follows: TGTGCCAGCAGCTCGTCCCCCAGGGGCAGATTTGGGTCCTATAATTCACCCCTCCACTTT. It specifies CASSSSPRGRFGSYNSPLHF.

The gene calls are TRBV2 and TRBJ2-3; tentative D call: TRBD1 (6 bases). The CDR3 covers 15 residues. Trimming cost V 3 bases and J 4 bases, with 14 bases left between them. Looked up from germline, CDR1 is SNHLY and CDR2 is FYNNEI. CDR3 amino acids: CASSDRQAAADTQYF. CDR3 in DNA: TGTGCCAGCAGTGACAGACAGGCCGCTGCAGATACGCAGTATTTT.

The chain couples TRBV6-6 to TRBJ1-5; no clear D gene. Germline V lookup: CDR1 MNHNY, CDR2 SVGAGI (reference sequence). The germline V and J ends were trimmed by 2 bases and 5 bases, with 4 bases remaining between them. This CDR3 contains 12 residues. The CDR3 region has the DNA TGTGCCAGCAGTTACCCCGATCAGCCCCAGCATTTT. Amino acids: CASSYPDQPQHF.

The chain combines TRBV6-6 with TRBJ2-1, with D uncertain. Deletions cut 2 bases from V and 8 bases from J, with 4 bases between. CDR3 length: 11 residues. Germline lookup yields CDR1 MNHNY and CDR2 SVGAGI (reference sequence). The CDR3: CASSYRDEQFF. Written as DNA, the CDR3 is TGTGCCAGCAGTTACCGCGATGAGCAGTTCTTC.

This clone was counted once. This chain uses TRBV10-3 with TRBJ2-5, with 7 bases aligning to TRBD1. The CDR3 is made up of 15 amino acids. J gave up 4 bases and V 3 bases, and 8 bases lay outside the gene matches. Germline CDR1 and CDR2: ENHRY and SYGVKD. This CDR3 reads CAISENRGTPETQYF. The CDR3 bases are TGTGCCATCAGTGAAAACAGGGGCACACCAGAGACCCAGTACTTC.

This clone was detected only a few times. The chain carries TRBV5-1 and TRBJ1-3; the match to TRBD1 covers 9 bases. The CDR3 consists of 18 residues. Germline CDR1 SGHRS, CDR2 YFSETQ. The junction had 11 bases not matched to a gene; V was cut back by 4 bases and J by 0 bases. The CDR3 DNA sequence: TGCGCCAGCAGCCTGGACCCCCCGGACAGGGGCTCTGGAAACACCATATATTTT. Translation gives CASSLDPPDRGSGNTIYF.

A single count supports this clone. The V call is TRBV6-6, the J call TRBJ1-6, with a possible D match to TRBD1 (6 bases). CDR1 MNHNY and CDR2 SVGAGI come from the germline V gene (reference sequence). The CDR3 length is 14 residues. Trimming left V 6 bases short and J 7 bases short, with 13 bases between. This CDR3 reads CASSLQQGNSPLHF. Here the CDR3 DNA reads TGTGCCAGCAGCCTACAACAGGGAAATTCACCCCTCCACTTT.

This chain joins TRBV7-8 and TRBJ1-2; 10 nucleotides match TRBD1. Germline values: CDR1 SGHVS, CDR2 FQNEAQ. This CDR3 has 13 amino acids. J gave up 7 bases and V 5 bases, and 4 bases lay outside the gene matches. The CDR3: CASSIRDRGGYTF. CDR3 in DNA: TGTGCCAGCAGCATCCGGGACAGGGGTGGCTACACCTTC.

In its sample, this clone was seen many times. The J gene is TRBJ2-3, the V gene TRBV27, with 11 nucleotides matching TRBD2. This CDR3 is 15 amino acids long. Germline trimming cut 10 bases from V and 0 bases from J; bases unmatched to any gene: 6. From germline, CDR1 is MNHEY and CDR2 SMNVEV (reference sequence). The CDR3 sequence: CATLSGRASTDTQYF. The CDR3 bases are TGTGCCACCCTTAGCGGGAGGGCTAGCACAGATACGCAGTATTTT.

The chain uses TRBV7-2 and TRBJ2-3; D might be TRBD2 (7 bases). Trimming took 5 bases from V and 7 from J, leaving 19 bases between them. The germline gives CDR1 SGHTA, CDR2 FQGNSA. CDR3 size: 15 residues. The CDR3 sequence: CASSTLPAGANTQYF. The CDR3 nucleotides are TGTGCCAGCAGCACACTCCCGGCGGGGGCAAATACGCAGTATTTT.

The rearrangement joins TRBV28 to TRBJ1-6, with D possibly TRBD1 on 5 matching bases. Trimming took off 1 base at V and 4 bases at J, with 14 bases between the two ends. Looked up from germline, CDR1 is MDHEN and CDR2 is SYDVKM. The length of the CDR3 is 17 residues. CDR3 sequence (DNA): TGTGCCAGCAGTTTATTACAGGCCTTGGCGTATAATTCACCCCTCCACTTT. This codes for CASSLLQALAYNSPLHF.

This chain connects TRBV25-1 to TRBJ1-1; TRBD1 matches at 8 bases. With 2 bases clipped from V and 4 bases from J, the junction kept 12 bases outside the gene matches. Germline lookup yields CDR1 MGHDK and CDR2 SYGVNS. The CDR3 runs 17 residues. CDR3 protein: CASSEPAATGDGTEAFF. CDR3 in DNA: TGTGCCAGCAGTGAACCCGCCGCGACAGGGGACGGCACTGAAGCTTTCTTT.

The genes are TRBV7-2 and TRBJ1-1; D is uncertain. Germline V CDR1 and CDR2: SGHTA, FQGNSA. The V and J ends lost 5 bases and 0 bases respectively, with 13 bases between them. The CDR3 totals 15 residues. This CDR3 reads CASSTERGMNTEAFF. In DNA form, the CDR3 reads TGTGCCAGCAGCACGGAGCGGGGTATGAACACTGAAGCTTTCTTT.

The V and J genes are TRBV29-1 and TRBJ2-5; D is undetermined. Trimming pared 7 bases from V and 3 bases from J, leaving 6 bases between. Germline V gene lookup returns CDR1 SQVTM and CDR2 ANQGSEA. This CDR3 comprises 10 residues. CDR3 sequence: CSGDKETQYF. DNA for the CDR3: TGCAGCGGAGATAAAGAGACCCAGTACTTC.